These T cell receptor beta chains were read from a single sample in a study of blood T cell repertoires in COVID-19. Some clones are missing from TCRdb's copy, which holds only in-frame ones; the method was immunoSEQ multiplex PCR. Of about 58,000 clones in the sample, 90% were seen once. Input material: peripheral blood. The receptors come from a man in his 60s with acute or convalescent COVID-19. CDR3s include the opening cysteine and the closing phenylalanine or tryptophan. The D gene is left open where the match is weak. Some rows have no size entry. The others give once, few or many, or a class for an expanded clone.

d_call j_call cdr3_length v_call clone_size cdr3_aa cdr3_nt
- TRBJ2-1 16 TRBV19 - CASSIPFRELDNEQFF TGTGCCAGTAGTATACCGTTTCGGGAGCTCGACAATGAGCAGTTCTTC
- TRBJ1-2 15 TRBV19 - CASSTGKPRLYGYTF TGTGCCAGTAGTACAGGGAAACCACGATTATATGGCTACACCTTC
- TRBJ1-1 12 TRBV30 - CAWSVRDTEAFF TGTGCCTGGAGTGTACGAGACACTGAAGCTTTCTTT
- TRBJ1-1 15 TRBV28 - CASSSRGDLNTEAFF TGTGCCAGCAGTTCCCGTGGAGATCTGAACACTGAAGCTTTCTTT
- TRBJ2-7 13 TRBV6-5 - CASSRGQFYEQYF TGTGCCAGCAGTCGAGGACAATTCTACGAGCAGTACTTC
TRBD2 TRBJ2-5 13 TRBV28 - CASSPDTSGFSYF TGTGCCAGCAGTCCCGATACTAGCGGTTTTTCGTACTTC
TRBD2 TRBJ2-1 16 TRBV14 - CASSQVRTSDGNEQFF TGTGCCAGCAGCCAAGTCCGGACTAGCGACGGCAATGAGCAGTTCTTC
- TRBJ2-1 17 TRBV5-4 - CASSLGVTRTYYNEQFF TGTGCCAGCAGCTTGGGCGTTACTAGAACTTACTACAATGAGCAGTTCTTC
- TRBJ1-2 16 TRBV7-2 - CASSLYVSTQGNGYTF TGTGCCAGCAGCTTATACGTGTCAACTCAGGGGAATGGCTACACCTTC
TRBD2 TRBJ2-1 13 TRBV10-3 - CATRTSGIDEQFF TGTGCCACCAGGACTAGCGGGATCGATGAGCAGTTCTTC
- TRBJ2-7 14 TRBV9 - CASSPTGQSYEQYF TGTGCCAGCAGCCCTACTGGGCAGTCCTACGAGCAGTACTTC
- TRBJ1-5 14 TRBV18 - CASSPTAGVQPQHF TGTGCCAGCTCACCAACCGCAGGCGTTCAGCCCCAGCATTTT
- TRBJ2-5 11 TRBV29-1 - CSVVRGETQYF TGCAGCGTTGTACGAGGGGAGACCCAGTACTTC
TRBD1 TRBJ1-2 11 TRBV20-1 - CSAGGSNGYTF TGCAGTGCAGGGGGCTCTAATGGCTACACCTTC
TRBD2 TRBJ2-7 16 TRBV6-5 - CASSYSRLATSDEQYF TGTGCCAGCAGTTACTCGAGACTAGCGACATCGGACGAGCAGTACTTC
- TRBJ1-3 13 TRBV3-1/TRBV3-2 - CASSHNTGDTIYF TGTGCCAGCAGCCACAACACAGGAGACACCATATATTTT
- TRBJ1-1 14 TRBV6-2/TRBV6-3 once CASSYAGMNTEAFF TGTGCCAGCAGTTACGCGGGCATGAACACTGAAGCTTTCTTT
TRBD2 TRBJ2-7 21 TRBV5-1 - CASSLFPPMGLAGPSSYEQYF TGCGCCAGCAGCTTGTTCCCCCCAATGGGACTAGCGGGACCAAGCTCCTACGAGCAGTACTTC
TRBD2 TRBJ2-5 15 TRBV7-9 once CASSFFTSGKETQYF TGTGCCAGCAGCTTTTTTACTAGCGGGAAGGAGACCCAGTACTTC
TRBD2 TRBJ2-7 13 TRBV7-7 - CASSLEREGQQYF TGTGCTAGCAGCTTAGAGCGGGAGGGCCAGCAGTACTTC
- TRBJ1-5 16 TRBV19 once CASSIVFRQRNQPQHF TGTGCCAGTAGTATAGTATTCCGACAGCGCAATCAGCCCCAGCATTTT
- TRBJ2-3 13 TRBV6-5 - CASSYGFTDTQYF TGTGCCAGCAGTTACGGCTTCACAGATACGCAGTATTTT
- TRBJ1-1 13 TRBV30 - CAWSRGGDTEAFF TGTGCCTGGAGTAGAGGGGGGGACACTGAAGCTTTCTTT
TRBD2 TRBJ2-3 15 TRBV6-2/TRBV6-3 - CASSPSGRAVDTQYF TGTGCCAGCAGTCCCAGCGGGAGGGCCGTAGATACGCAGTATTTT
- TRBJ2-1 11 TRBV28 - CASSYGNEQFF TGTGCCAGCAGTTACGGCAATGAGCAGTTCTTC
- TRBJ2-5 16 TRBV25-1 - CASSDLLQGKGETQYF TGTGCCAGCAGTGACCTGTTGCAGGGGAAGGGGGAGACCCAGTACTTC
- TRBJ1-5 15 TRBV5-6 - CASSRAGYSNQPQHF TGTGCCAGCAGCCGGGCAGGGTATAGCAATCAGCCCCAGCATTTT
- TRBJ2-3 14 TRBV10-3 - CAISSRASTDTQYF TGTGCCATCAGCTCCAGGGCTAGCACAGATACGCAGTATTTT
TRBD2 TRBJ2-1 15 TRBV11-2 few CASSLAGGSRNEQFF TGTGCCAGCAGCTTAGCGGGGGGATCGAGAAATGAGCAGTTCTTC
TRBD2 TRBJ2-3 16 TRBV4-2 - CASSQRLAGEADTQYF TGTGCCAGCAGCCAAAGACTAGCGGGAGAAGCAGATACGCAGTATTTT
- TRBJ1-1 15 TRBV5-1 - CASSTGQIMNTEAFF TGCGCCAGCAGCACAGGACAGATCATGAACACTGAAGCTTTCTTT
- TRBJ2-7 16 TRBV24-1 - CATSDGGGRGKYEQYF TGTGCCACCAGTGACGGGGGAGGCAGGGGGAAATACGAGCAGTACTTC